One and the same sample provided the 20 T cell receptor beta chains below, sequenced in a study of blood T cell repertoires in COVID-19 (dated by TCRdb to the early 2020s). The protocol used for the library was the immunoSEQ multiplex PCR assay. TCRdb stores this immuneACCESS table with in-frame sequences only. Part of the clones is absent; in the studies checked, under half of the shortfall reflects unresolved V genes, and no reason is known for the rest. This sample comprises 110,000 to 150,000 clones, 85% to 90% of them detected only once. Approximately 10% of the sample rests with the top ten. Sequenced sample: peripheral blood. The source is a woman aged 80 or over with acute or convalescent COVID-19.

The chain links TRBV19 to TRBJ1-5; 10 positions match TRBD1. This CDR3 region has 16 residues. J lost 2 bases, V lost 2 bases, and 3 bases had no gene match. CDR1 is LNHDA, CDR2 SQIVND, per germline (reference sequence). For the CDR3, the DNA is TGTGCCAGTAGTATAATAGGGACAGGGGGCAATCAGCCCCAGCATTTT. The encoded protein is CASSIIGTGGNQPQHF.

The chain links TRBV30 to TRBJ1-1; tentatively, D is TRBD1 (5 bases). Germline-derived CDR1 and CDR2 are GTSNPN and SVGIG (reference sequence). The CDR3 consists of 14 residues. V lost 8 bases and J 0 bases, leaving 16 bases between the germline ends. In DNA form, the CDR3 reads TGTGCCCTCAGTACCGGGGGAATGAACACTGAAGCTTTCTTT. Translated, it gives CALSTGGMNTEAFF.

The rearrangement uses TRBV2 and TRBJ2-5; no clear D. The CDR3 covers 11 residues. Trimming took 4 bases from V and 5 from J, leaving 5 bases between them. CDR1 is SNHLY and CDR2 is FYNNEI in the germline V gene. In nucleotides, the CDR3 is TGTGCCAGCAGTGTGACTGAGACCCAGTACTTC. Translated: CASSVTETQYF.

The chain recombines TRBV3-1 (or the pseudogene TRBV3-2) with TRBJ1-1, with TRBD1 as a possible D gene (6 bases). The V end lost 4 bases, the J end lost 1 base, and 10 bases lay between the germline ends. The CDR3 covers 14 residues. CDR1 is LGHDT, CDR2 YNNKEL, per germline (reference sequence). The CDR3 coding sequence is TGTGCCAGCAGCCGGACAGAGGCGAACACTGAAGCTTTCTTT. Translating gives CASSRTEANTEAFF.

The chain recombines TRBV4-3 with TRBJ2-2, with a possible D match to TRBD1 (5 bases). Germline CDR1 and CDR2: LGHNA and YSLEER. The length of the CDR3 is 18 residues. The germline V and J ends were trimmed by 0 bases and 2 bases, with 16 bases remaining between them. CDR3 in DNA: TGCGCCAGCAGCCAAGAGGCCTCAGGGCCCATAAACACCGGGGAGCTGTTTTTT. Protein product: CASSQEASGPINTGELFF.

The rearrangement uses TRBV27 and TRBJ1-1; D might be TRBD1 (5 bases). Trimming took off 3 bases at V and 2 bases at J, with 10 bases between the two ends. Germline lookup yields CDR1 MNHEY and CDR2 SMNVEV (reference sequence). There are 14 residues in the CDR3. CDR3 in DNA: TGTGCCAGCAGTTTCCGGACAAGTAACACTGAAGCTTTCTTT. Encoded protein: CASSFRTSNTEAFF.

The chain couples TRBV28 to TRBJ1-1; D gene unclear. The CDR3 loop spans 16 amino acids. In germline, CDR1 is MDHEN, CDR2 SYDVKM. Trimming pared 6 bases from V and 2 bases from J, leaving 19 bases between. In nucleotides, the CDR3 is TGTGCCAGCAGCCTCTACGTGGTCGGGGTTAACACTGAAGCTTTCTTT. Translation gives CASSLYVVGVNTEAFF.

The rearrangement uses TRBV3-1 (or the pseudogene TRBV3-2) and TRBJ2-2; maybe TRBD1 (5 bases). The CDR3 contains 14 residues. Germline V gene lookup returns CDR1 LGHDT and CDR2 YNNKEL (reference sequence). V was pared by 1 base and J by 4 bases, with 7 bases between. The CDR3 here is CASSQGGSTGELFF. For the CDR3, the DNA is TGTGCCAGCAGCCAAGGGGGCAGCACCGGGGAGCTGTTTTTT.

The CDR3 DNA sequence: TGTGCCAGCAGCTTCCCGCAGGGGAGTAGTACCGGGGAGCTGTTTTTT. Translating it yields CASSFPQGSSTGELFF. The rearrangement uses TRBV7-6 and TRBJ2-2, with a tentative D call TRBD1 (6 bases). The V end was cut by 3 bases, the J end by 5 bases, with 16 bases between. The CDR3 consists of 16 residues. Per the germline V gene, CDR1 is SGHVS and CDR2 is FNYEAQ.

V and J are TRBV10-3 and TRBJ2-7; 11 bases line up with TRBD2. Germline CDR1 is ENHRY and CDR2 is SYGVKD. This CDR3 is built from 17 residues. Losses at the gene ends were 2 bases for V and 2 bases for J; bases not matched to a gene: 8. The CDR3 sequence is CAISENPGLAEPYEQYF. CDR3 coding DNA: TGTGCCATCAGTGAGAATCCGGGACTAGCGGAACCCTACGAGCAGTACTTC.

This clone was recorded only once. This chain joins TRBV4-1 and TRBJ2-3; 8 bases map to TRBD2. V shed 4 bases and J 3 bases; nucleotides not matched to a gene: 9. The CDR3 extends over 16 amino acids. Germline CDR1 MGHRA, CDR2 YSYEKL. CDR3 DNA: TGCGCCAGCAGCCTCAACCCCGGGGGGGGTACAGATACGCAGTATTTT. This sequence encodes CASSLNPGGGTDTQYF.

The chain has TRBV5-1 and TRBJ1-2; D is possibly TRBD1 (6 bases). V was cut by 1 base and J by 7 bases, with 17 bases left in between. The CDR3 length is 15 residues. CDR1 and CDR2 from the germline V gene are SGHRS and YFSETQ. CDR3 region: CASSLSAGASGGYTF. Here the CDR3 DNA reads TGCGCCAGCAGCTTGTCGGCAGGGGCCTCAGGTGGCTACACCTTC.

The rearrangement joins TRBV5-1 to TRBJ2-1, with D uncertain. The CDR3 length is 15 residues. V lost 2 bases and J lost 5, with 14 bases in between. Germline V gene lookup returns CDR1 SGHRS and CDR2 YFSETQ. The CDR3 loop reads CASSFVAGLDNEQFF. The CDR3 DNA sequence: TGCGCCAGCAGCTTCGTGGCCGGGTTAGACAATGAGCAGTTCTTC.

This chain uses TRBV6-6 with TRBJ1-1; TRBD1 is a possible D gene (6 bases). V was trimmed by 5 bases and J by 2 bases, leaving 18 bases between them. Germline loops: CDR1 MNHNY, CDR2 SVGAGI (reference sequence). The CDR3 loop spans 16 amino acids. This CDR3 is CASSPHRGALNTEAFF. CDR3 bases: TGTGCCAGCAGTCCCCACCGGGGGGCATTAAACACTGAAGCTTTCTTT.

This rearrangement joins TRBV7-9 to TRBJ1-1; 11 bases line up with TRBD1. The CDR3 spans 16 residues. V gave up 4 bases and J gave up 3 bases; unmatched junction bases: 7. CDR1 SEHNR and CDR2 FQNEAQ come from the germline V gene (reference sequence). CDR3 amino acids: CASSSRTGGADTEAFF. CDR3 nucleotide sequence: TGTGCCAGCAGCTCCCGGACAGGGGGCGCGGACACTGAAGCTTTCTTT.

J is TRBJ1-2 and V is TRBV6-1; D perhaps matches TRBD1 (5 bases). Germline CDR1 MNHNS, CDR2 SASEGT. The CDR3 spans 16 residues. V was cut by 4 bases and J by 8 bases, with 23 bases left in between. CDR3 in amino acids: CASSGSPGLPLSGYTF. The CDR3 nucleotides read TGTGCCAGCAGTGGTTCCCCGGGACTGCCCTTATCGGGCTACACCTTC.

Points on this clone: Other DNA sequences in this specimen translate into the identical CDR3. The chain links TRBV7-2 to TRBJ1-1; D possibly corresponds to TRBD1 (6 bases). The germline CDR1 and CDR2 sequences are SGHTA and FQGNSA. The CDR3 consists of 13 residues. V was pared by 5 bases and J by 4 bases, with 11 bases between. CDR3 residues: CASSIQGGTEAFF. In nucleotides, the CDR3 is TGTGCCAGCAGCATACAGGGCGGCACTGAAGCTTTCTTT. Together with reference TRBV7-2 and TRBJ1-1, the CDR3 gives the full variable domain: GAGVSQSPSNKVTEKGKDVELRCDPISGHTALYWYRQSLGQGLEFLIYFQGNSAPDKSGLPSDRFSAERTGGSVSTLTIQRTQQEDSAVYLCASSIQGGTEAFFGQGTRLTVV.

This chain uses TRBV18 with TRBJ2-1; 13 bases are shared with TRBD2. V trimming: 3 bases; J trimming: 3 bases; junction bases outside the gene matches: 11. The CDR3 runs to 19 residues. CDR1 is KGHSH, CDR2 LQKENI, per germline. The CDR3 bases are TGTGCCAGCTCACCTCTCCCATCGACTAGCGGGGGGTACTACAATGAGCAGTTCTTC. It is translated as CASSPLPSTSGGYYNEQFF.

The chain employs TRBV5-4 and TRBJ1-2, with D tentatively TRBD1 (5 bases). The V end was cut by 0 bases, the J end by 2 bases, with 5 bases between. Germline V lookup: CDR1 SGHNT, CDR2 YYREEE (reference sequence). This CDR3 contains 13 residues. This chain's CDR3 is CASSLEGNYGYTF. CDR3 sequence (DNA): TGTGCCAGCAGCTTGGAGGGGAACTATGGCTACACCTTC.

The chain is built from TRBV4-3 and TRBJ2-7; 8 bases agree with TRBD2. Unmatched junction bases numbered 4, after V lost 0 bases and J lost 3 bases. Germline V gene data show CDR1 as LGHNA and CDR2 as YSLEER. The CDR3 is 15 residues long. The CDR3 sequence: CASSQESGGLYEQYF. CDR3 bases: TGCGCCAGCAGCCAAGAAAGCGGGGGCCTCTACGAGCAGTACTTC.